The source of this T cell receptor (beta chain) is a study of cytomegalovirus exposure and HLA in healthy donors. V was trimmed by 2 bases and J by 3 bases, leaving 8 bases between them. This CDR3 is 13 amino acids long. The germline V gene has CDR1 MNHNY and CDR2 SVGAGI (reference sequence). This clone was seen just once. No antigen is known for it. General study findings and limits: Overall, approximately 150 TCR beta chains were annotated as cytomegalovirus-associated. CMV antigen specificity of a few CMV-associated chains was confirmed in vitro. A later analysis found most CMV-associated TCR beta chains apparently HLA-restricted.

PCR primers comprised 60 Vbeta and 13 Jbeta primers. Sequencing was performed with immunoSEQ multiplex PCR; in TCRdb, only in-frame clones are kept and a portion is missing. This table holds around 190,000 clones, more than 65% found once. This receptor was taken from a female donor in good health and CMV-seronegative. The sequenced sample was PBMCs. The chain has TRBV6-6 and TRBJ2-7, with D uncertain. CDR3 bases: TGTGCCAGCAGTTACGGGCAGAGCTACGAGCAGTACTTC. Its protein product is CASSYGQSYEQYF.